This entry features one T cell receptor beta chain sequence. The antigen remains undetermined. The same CDR3 also results from other DNA sequences found in this sample. These data come from a study of shared clonotypes between healthy human individuals. Overall study: Sampling drew on donors who were a couple of women and a few men aged 18 to 49. Overall study results and limits: Several donors showed sharing of about 4.6% of naive CD4 clonotypes.

Genomic DNA of each subset was evenly split across several immunoSEQ plates. Produced via immunoSEQ multiplex PCR; TCRdb's table is partial and in-frame only. The sample consists of millions of clones, approximately 94% of them appearing once. Splitting the CD4+ cells yielded a CD45RA+ naive subset and a CD45RA-negative memory subset. From germline, CDR1 is SGDLS and CDR2 YYNGEE. Trimming took 3 bases from V and 1 from J, leaving 4 bases between them. The CDR3 extends over 12 amino acids. The rearrangement uses TRBV9 and TRBJ1-2; D not certain. This clonotype originated in a man between 18 and 35 years old in good health. Sequences were obtained from naive CD4+ T cells sorted from blood. Stated subset: CD45RA+ positively selected. The CDR3 nucleotides are TGTGCCAGCAGCGCTAATAACTATGGCTACACCTTC. This gives the protein CASSANNYGYTF. Full variable domain (outside the CDR3, taken from reference TRBV9 and TRBJ1-2): DSGVTQTPKHLITATGQRVTLRCSPRSGDLSVYWYQQSLDQGLQFLIQYYNGEERAKGNILERFSAQQFPDLHSELNLSSLELGDSALYFCASSANNYGYTFGSGTRLTVV.